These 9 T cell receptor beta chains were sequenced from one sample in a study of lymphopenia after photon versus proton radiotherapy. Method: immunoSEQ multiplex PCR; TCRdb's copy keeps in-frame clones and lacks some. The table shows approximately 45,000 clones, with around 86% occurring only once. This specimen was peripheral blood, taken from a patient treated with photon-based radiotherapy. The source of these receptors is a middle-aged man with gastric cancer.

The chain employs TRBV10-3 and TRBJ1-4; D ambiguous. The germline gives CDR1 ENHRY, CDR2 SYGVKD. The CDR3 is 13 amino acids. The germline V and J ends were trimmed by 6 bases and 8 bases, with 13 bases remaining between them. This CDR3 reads CAIRPEAEEKLFF. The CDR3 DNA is TGTGCCATCAGGCCCGAGGCAGAGGAAAAACTGTTTTTT.

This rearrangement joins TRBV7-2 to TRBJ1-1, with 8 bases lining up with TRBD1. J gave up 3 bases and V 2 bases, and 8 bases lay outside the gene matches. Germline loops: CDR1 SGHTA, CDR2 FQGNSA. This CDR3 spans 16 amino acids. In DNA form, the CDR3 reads TGTGCCAGCAGCTTAAACCCGTACAGGGGGGACACTGAAGCTTTCTTT. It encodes CASSLNPYRGDTEAFF.

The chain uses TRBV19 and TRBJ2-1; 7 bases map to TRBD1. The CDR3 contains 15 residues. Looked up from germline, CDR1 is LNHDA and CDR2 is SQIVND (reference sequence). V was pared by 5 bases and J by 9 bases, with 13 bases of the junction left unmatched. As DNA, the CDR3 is TGTGCCAGTAGTCCCCCGGACAGGATGGGTAGTGAGCAGTTCTTC. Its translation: CASSPPDRMGSEQFF.

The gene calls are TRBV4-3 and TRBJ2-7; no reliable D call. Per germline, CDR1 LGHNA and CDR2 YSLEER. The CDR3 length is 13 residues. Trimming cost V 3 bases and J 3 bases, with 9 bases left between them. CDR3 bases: TGCGCCAGCAGCCAGGCCCCTGGCTACGAGCAGTACTTC. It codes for CASSQAPGYEQYF.

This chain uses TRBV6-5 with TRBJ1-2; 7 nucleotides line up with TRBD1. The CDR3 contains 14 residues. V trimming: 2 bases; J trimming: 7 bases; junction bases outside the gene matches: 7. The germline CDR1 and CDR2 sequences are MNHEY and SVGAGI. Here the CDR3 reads CASSYTGPGGGYTF. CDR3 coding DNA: TGTGCCAGCAGTTACACCGGGCCAGGGGGTGGCTACACCTTC.

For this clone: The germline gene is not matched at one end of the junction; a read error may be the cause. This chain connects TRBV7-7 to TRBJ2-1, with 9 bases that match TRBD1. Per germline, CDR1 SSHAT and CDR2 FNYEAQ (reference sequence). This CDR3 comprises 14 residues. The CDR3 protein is CASSLGTGLDEQFF. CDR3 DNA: TGTGCTAGCAGCTTAGGGACAGGGTTGGATGAGCAGTTCTTC.

The CDR3 coding sequence is TGCGCCAGCAGCGCGCAGGCAGGGGAATATTCACCCCTCCACTTT. Translation gives CASSAQAGEYSPLHF. The rearrangement joins TRBV4-3 to TRBJ1-6; D might be TRBD1 (6 bases). Germline CDR1 and CDR2: LGHNA and YSLEER. The CDR3 spans 15 residues. The ends were cut back, 5 bases at V and 8 bases at J, with 16 bases in the middle.

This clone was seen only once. CDR3 sequence: CAWSGLAGTGELFF. The CDR3 DNA reads as TGTGCCTGGAGTGGTCTAGCAGGGACCGGGGAGCTGTTTTTT. V gene TRBV30 combines with J gene TRBJ2-2; D might be TRBD1 or TRBD2, each matching 5 bases. Trimming left V 1 base short and J 5 bases short, with 11 bases between. CDR1 is GTSNPN, CDR2 SVGIG, per germline (reference sequence). The CDR3 totals 14 residues.

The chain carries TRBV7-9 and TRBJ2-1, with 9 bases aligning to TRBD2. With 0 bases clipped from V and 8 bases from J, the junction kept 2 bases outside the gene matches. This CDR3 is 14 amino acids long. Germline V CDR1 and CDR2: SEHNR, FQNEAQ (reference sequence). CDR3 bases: TGTGCCAGCAGCTTAGCTAGACTAGCGGATGAGCAGTTCTTC. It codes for CASSLARLADEQFF.